Included here is one T cell receptor beta chain sequence, with context. Sequenced by immunoSEQ multiplex PCR; TCRdb stores in-frame clones only, minus some. The sample has thousands of clones; 87% are singletons. The sample is drawn from a study of blood T cell dynamics during melanoma immunotherapy. This CDR3 has 16 amino acids. Time point in this sample: week 3, after first cycle of checkpoint inhibitor. This TCR derives from a human donor with melanoma. The chain has TRBV7-5 and TRBJ2-7; the table's D call, TRBD2, was not checked against the DNA. TRBV7-5 has pseudogene status. Sequencing was performed on blood, taken from a patient treated with checkpoint blockade. The CDR3 bases are TGTGTCAGAAGCATAGACGCCGAGCGAGCTGAGTACGAGCAGTACTTC. It codes for CVRSIDAERAEYEQYF.